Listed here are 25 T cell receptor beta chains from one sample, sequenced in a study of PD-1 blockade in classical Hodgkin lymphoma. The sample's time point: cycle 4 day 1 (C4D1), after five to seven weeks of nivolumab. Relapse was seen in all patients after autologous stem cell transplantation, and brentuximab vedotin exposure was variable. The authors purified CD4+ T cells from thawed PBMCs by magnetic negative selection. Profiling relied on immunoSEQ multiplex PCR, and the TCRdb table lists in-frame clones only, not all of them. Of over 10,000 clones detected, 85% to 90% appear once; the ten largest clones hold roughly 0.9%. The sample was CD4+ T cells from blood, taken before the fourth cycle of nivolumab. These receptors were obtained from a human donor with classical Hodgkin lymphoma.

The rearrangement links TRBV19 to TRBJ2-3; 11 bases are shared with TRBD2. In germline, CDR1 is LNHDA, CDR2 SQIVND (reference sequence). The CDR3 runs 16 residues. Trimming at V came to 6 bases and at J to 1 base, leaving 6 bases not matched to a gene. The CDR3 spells CASRLAGGHGTDTQYF. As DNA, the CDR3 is TGTGCCAGTAGATTAGCGGGGGGGCATGGCACAGATACGCAGTATTTT.

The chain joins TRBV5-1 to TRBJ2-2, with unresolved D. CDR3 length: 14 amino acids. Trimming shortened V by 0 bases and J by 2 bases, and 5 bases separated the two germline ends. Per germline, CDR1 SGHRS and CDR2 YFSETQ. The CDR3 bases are TGCGCCAGCAGCTTGGGGGGTAACACCGGGGAGCTGTTTTTT. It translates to CASSLGGNTGELFF. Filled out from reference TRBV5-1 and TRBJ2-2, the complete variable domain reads KAGVTQTPRYLIKTRGQQVTLSCSPISGHRSVSWYQQTPGQGLQFLFEYFSETQRNKGNFPGRFSGRQFSNSRSEMNVSTLELGDSALYLCASSLGGNTGELFFGEGSRLTVL.

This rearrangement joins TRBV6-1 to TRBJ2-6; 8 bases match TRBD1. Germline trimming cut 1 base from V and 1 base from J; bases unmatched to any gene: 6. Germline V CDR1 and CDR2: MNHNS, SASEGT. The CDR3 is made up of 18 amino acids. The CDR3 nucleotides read TGTGCCAGCAGTGAAGAAGCAGGGGGCTCTTCTGGGGCCAACGTCCTGACTTTC. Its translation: CASSEEAGGSSGANVLTF.

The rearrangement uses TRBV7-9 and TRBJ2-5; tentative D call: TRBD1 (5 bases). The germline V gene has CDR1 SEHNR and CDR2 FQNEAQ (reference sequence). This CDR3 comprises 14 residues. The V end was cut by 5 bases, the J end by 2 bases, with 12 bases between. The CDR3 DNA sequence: TGTGCCAGCAGCCTACGACAGATACAAGAGACCCAGTACTTC. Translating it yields CASSLRQIQETQYF.

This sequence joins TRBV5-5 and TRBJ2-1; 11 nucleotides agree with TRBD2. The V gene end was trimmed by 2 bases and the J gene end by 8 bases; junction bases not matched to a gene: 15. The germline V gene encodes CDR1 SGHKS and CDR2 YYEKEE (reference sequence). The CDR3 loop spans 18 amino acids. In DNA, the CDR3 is TGTGCCAGCAGCTTAACAGGGGTACTAGCGGGAGTTGGGGATGAGCAGTTCTTC. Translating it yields CASSLTGVLAGVGDEQFF. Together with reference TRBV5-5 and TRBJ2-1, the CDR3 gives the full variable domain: DAGVTQSPTHLIKTRGQQVTLRCSPISGHKSVSWYQQVLGQGPQFIFQYYEKEERGRGNFPDRFSARQFPNYSSELNVNALLLGDSALYLCASSLTGVLAGVGDEQFFGPGTRLTVL.

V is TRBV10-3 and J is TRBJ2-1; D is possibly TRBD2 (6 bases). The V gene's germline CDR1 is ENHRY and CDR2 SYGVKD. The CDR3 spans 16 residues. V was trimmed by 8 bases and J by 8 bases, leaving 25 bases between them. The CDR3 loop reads CAISFRRDSGIDEQFF. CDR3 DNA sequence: TGTGCCATCTCATTCCGCCGGGACTCGGGGATAGATGAGCAGTTCTTC.

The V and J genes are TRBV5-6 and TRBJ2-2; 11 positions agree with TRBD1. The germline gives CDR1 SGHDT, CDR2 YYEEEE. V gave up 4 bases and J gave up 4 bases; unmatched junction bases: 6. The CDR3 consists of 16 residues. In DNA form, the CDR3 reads TGTGCCAGCAGCCAGGACAGGGGGCGCCGCACCGGGGAGCTGTTTTTT. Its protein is CASSQDRGRRTGELFF. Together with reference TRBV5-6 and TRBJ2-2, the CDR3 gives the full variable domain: DAGVTQSPTHLIKTRGQQVTLRCSPKSGHDTVSWYQQALGQGPQFIFQYYEEEERQRGNFPDRFSGHQFPNYSSELNVNALLLGDSALYLCASSQDRGRRTGELFFGEGSRLTVL.

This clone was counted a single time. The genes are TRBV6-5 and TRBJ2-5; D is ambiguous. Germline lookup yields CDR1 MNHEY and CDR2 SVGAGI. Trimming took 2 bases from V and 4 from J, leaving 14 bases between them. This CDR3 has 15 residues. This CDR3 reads CASSYTSTSGETQYF. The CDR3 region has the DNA TGTGCCAGCAGTTACACCTCCACTTCCGGAGAGACCCAGTACTTC.

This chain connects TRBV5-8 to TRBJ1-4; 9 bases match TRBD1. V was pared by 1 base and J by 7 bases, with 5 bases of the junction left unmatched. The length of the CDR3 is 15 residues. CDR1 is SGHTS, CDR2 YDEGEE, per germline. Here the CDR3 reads CASSLYGTGSEKLFF. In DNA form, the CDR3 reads TGTGCCAGCAGCTTGTATGGGACAGGGAGTGAAAAACTGTTTTTT. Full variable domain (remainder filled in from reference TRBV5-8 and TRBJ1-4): EAGVTQSPTHLIKTRGQQATLRCSPISGHTSVYWYQQALGLGLQFLLWYDEGEERNRGNFPPRFSGRQFPNYSSELNVNALELEDSALYLCASSLYGTGSEKLFFGSGTQLSVL.

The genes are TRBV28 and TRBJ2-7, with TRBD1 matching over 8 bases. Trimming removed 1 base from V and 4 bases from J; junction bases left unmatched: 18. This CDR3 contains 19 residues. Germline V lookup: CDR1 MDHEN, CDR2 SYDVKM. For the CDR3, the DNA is TGTGCCAGCAGTTTATCGGCAGGGGGCTTGCGGATGGCCCGGTACGAGCAGTACTTC. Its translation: CASSLSAGGLRMARYEQYF.

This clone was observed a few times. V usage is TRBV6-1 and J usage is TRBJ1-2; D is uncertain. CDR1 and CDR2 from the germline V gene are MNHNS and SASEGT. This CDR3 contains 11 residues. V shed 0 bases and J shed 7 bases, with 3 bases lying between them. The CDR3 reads CASSEAFGYTF. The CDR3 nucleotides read TGTGCCAGCAGTGAAGCGTTTGGCTACACCTTC.

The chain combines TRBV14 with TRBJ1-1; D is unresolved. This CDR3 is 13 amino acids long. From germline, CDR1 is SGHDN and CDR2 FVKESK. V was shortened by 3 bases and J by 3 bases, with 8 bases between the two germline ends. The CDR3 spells CASSHGEYTEAFF. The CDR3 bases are TGTGCCAGCAGCCATGGCGAGTACACTGAAGCTTTCTTT.

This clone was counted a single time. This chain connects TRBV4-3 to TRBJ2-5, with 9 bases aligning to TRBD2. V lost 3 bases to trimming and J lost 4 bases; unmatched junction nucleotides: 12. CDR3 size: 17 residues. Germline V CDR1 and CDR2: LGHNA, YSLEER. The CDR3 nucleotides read TGCGCCAGCAGCCAGTTCCTGAGCGGGGGGCGGGGAGAGACCCAGTACTTC. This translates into CASSQFLSGGRGETQYF.

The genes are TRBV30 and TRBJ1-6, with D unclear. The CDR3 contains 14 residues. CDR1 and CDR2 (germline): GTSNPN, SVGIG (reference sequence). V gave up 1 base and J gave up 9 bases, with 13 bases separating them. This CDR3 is CAWSGGSRTSPLHF. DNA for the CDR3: TGTGCCTGGAGTGGGGGTTCGAGGACTTCACCCCTCCACTTT.

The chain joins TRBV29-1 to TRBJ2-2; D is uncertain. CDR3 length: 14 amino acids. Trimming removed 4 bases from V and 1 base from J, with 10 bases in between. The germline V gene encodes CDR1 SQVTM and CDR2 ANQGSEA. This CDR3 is CSVVFSRNTGELFF. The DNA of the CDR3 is TGCAGCGTTGTTTTCAGCCGGAACACCGGGGAGCTGTTTTTT.

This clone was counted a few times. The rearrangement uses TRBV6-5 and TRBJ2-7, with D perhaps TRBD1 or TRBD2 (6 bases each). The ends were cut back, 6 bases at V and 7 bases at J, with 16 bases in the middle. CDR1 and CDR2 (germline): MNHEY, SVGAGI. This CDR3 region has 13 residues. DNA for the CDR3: TGTGCCAGCAGGTACAGGGAGGACGGGGAGCAGTACTTC. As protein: CASRYREDGEQYF.

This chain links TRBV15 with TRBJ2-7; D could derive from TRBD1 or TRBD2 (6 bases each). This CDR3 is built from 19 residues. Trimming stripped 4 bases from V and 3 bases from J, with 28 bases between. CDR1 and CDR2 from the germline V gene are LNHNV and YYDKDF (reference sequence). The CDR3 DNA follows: TGTGCCACCAGCATAAATCGGGAGATAGAGGGGGGTCGGAGCTACGAGCAGTACTTC. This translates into CATSINREIEGGRSYEQYF.

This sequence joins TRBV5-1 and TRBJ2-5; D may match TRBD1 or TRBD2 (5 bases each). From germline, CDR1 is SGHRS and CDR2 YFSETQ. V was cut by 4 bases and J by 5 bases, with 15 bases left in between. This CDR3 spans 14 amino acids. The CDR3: CASSPGTVGETQYF. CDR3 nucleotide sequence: TGCGCCAGCAGCCCAGGGACGGTGGGTGAGACCCAGTACTTC.

CDR3 loop: CASRLGPSTDTQYF. CDR3 nucleotides: TGTGCCAGCCGCTTGGGACCTAGCACAGATACGCAGTATTTT. J is TRBJ2-3 and V is TRBV19; D is tentatively TRBD1 or TRBD2 (5 bases each). Per germline, CDR1 LNHDA and CDR2 SQIVND (reference sequence). This CDR3 is 14 amino acids long. Between the trimmed V and J ends, which lost 9 bases and 0 bases, there was a span of 13 bases. Full variable domain (rest looked up from reference TRBV19 and TRBJ2-3): DGGITQSPKYLFRKEGQNVTLSCEQNLNHDAMYWYRQDPGQGLRLIYYSQIVNDFQKGDIAEGYSVSREKKESFPLTVTSAQKNPTAFYLCASRLGPSTDTQYFGPGTRLTVL.

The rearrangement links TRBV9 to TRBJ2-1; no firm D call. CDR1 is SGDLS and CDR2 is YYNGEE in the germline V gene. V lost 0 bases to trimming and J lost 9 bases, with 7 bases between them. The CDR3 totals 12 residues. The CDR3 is CASSVAESEQFF. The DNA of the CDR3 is TGTGCCAGCAGCGTAGCTGAAAGTGAGCAGTTCTTC.

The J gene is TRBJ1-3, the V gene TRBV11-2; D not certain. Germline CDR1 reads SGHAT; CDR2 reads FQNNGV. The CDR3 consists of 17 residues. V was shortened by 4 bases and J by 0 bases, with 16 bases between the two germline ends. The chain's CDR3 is CASSSSSRSHSGNTIYF. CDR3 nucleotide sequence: TGTGCCAGCAGCTCCTCGTCCCGGTCTCACTCTGGAAACACCATATATTTT.

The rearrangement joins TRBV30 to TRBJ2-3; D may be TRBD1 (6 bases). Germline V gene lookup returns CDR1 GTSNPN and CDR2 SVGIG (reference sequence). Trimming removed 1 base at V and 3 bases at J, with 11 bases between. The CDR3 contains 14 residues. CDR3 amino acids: CAWSGQVVTDTQYF. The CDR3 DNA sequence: TGTGCCTGGAGTGGACAGGTTGTAACAGATACGCAGTATTTT.

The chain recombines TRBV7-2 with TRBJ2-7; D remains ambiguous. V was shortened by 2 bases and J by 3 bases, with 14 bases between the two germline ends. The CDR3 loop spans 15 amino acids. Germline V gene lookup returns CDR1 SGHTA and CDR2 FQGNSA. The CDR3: CASSLTVPGSYEQYF. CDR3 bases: TGTGCCAGCAGCTTAACGGTGCCGGGCAGCTACGAGCAGTACTTC.

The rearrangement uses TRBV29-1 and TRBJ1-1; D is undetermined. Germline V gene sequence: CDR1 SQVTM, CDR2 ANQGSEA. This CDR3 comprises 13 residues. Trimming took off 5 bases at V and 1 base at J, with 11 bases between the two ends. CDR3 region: CSVRSGENTEAFF. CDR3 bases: TGCAGCGTTCGAAGCGGGGAGAACACTGAAGCTTTCTTT.

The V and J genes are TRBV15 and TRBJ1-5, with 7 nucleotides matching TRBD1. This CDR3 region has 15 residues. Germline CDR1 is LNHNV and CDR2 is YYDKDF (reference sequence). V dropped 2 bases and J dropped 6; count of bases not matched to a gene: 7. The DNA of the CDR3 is TGTGCCACCAGCAGACCGGACAGGCGCAGTCAGCCCCAGCATTTT. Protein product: CATSRPDRRSQPQHF.